The 6 T cell receptor beta chains reported below all come from one sample, sequenced in a study of PD-1 blockade in mismatch repair-deficient tumors. Profiled with immunoSEQ multiplex PCR; TCRdb holds only in-frame clones, not every one. This table holds approximately 100,000 clones, approximately 80% found once. Material: peripheral blood, obtained around 8 months after starting pembrolizumab. These receptors all stem from an adult with mismatch repair-deficient cancer.

This chain joins TRBV6-5 and TRBJ2-3, with D tentatively TRBD1 (6 bases). This CDR3 contains 12 residues. Germline CDR1 MNHEY, CDR2 SVGAGI. V was pared by 6 bases and J by 5 bases, with 9 bases between. CDR3 sequence (DNA): TGTGCCAGCAGGTCACAGGGAGATACGCAGTATTTT. Encoded protein: CASRSQGDTQYF.

J is TRBJ2-2 and V is TRBV9; 11 bases are a match to TRBD1. Germline V CDR1 and CDR2: SGDLS, YYNGEE. The length of the CDR3 is 17 residues. V was pared by 1 base and J by 4 bases, with 6 bases of the junction left unmatched. CDR3 amino acids: CASSVLRTGGPTGELFF. CDR3 nucleotide sequence: TGTGCCAGCAGCGTACTAAGGACAGGGGGCCCCACCGGGGAGCTGTTTTTT.

The V call is TRBV28, the J call TRBJ1-5; maybe TRBD1 (5 bases). In germline, CDR1 is MDHEN, CDR2 SYDVKM. With 3 bases removed from V and 6 bases from J, the gap between germline ends came to 18 bases. The CDR3 has 16 residues. In DNA, the CDR3 is TGTGCCAGCAGTTTCCTCCCCCGGGGCGGTTCTCAGCCCCAGCATTTT. Translated, it gives CASSFLPRGGSQPQHF.

V is TRBV10-3 and J is TRBJ2-7; D is tentatively TRBD1 or TRBD2 (5 bases each). Trimming stripped 5 bases from V and 5 bases from J, with 16 bases between. CDR1 is ENHRY, CDR2 SYGVKD, per germline. There are 14 residues in the CDR3. CDR3 sequence (DNA): TGTGCCATCAGTTTGGCCCGGGACGAACACGAGCAGTACTTC. Translation gives CAISLARDEHEQYF.

The chain uses TRBV11-2 and TRBJ2-7, with 8 bases matching TRBD1. The CDR3 runs 15 residues. CDR1 and CDR2 from the germline V gene are SGHAT and FQNNGV. The junction had 8 bases not matched to a gene; V was cut back by 5 bases and J by 2 bases. The CDR3 nucleotides are TGTGCCAGCAGCGTCGGGACAGGAGACACCTACGAGCAGTACTTC. Amino acids: CASSVGTGDTYEQYF.

The gene calls are TRBV30 and TRBJ2-2; 10 positions agree with TRBD1. Germline V gives CDR1 GTSNPN, CDR2 SVGIG (reference sequence). This CDR3 spans 13 amino acids. Trimming cost V 5 bases and J 6 bases; bases outside gene matches: 3. DNA of the CDR3: TGTGCCTGGGGGACAGGGGTCGCCGGGGAGCTGTTTTTT. Amino acids: CAWGTGVAGELFF. The full variable domain, its missing parts supplied by reference TRBV30 and TRBJ2-2, is SQTIHQWPATLVQPVGSPLSLECTVEGTSNPNLYWYRQAAGRGLQLLFYSVGIGQISSEVPQNLSASRPQDRQFILSSKKLLLSDSGFYLCAWGTGVAGELFFGEGSRLTVL.